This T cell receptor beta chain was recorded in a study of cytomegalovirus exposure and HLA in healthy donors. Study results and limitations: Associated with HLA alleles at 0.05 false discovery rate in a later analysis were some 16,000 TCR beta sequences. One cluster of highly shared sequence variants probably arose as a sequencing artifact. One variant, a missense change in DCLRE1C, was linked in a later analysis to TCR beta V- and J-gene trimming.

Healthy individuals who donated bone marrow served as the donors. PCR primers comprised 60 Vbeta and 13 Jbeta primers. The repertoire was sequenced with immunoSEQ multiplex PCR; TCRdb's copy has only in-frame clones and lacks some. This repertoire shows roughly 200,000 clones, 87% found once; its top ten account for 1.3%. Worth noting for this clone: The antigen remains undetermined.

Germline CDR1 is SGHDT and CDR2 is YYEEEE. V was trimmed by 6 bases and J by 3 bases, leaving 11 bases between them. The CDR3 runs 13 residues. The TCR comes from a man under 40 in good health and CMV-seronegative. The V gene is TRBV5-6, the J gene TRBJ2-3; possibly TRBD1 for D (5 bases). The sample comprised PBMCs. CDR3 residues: CASTGYRTDTQYF. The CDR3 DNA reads TGTGCCAGCACAGGGTATCGTACAGATACGCAGTATTTT.